Listed below are T cell receptor beta chains from one sample, sequenced in a study of T-cell memory formation after mild COVID-19. TCRdb reprocessed the 5' RACE reads with MiXCR, giving one entry per CDR3 protein. The sample includes around 390,000 distinct CDR3 sequences, about 15% of them seen just once. The sequencing input was PBMCs or a T cell subset sorted from them (not recorded which). These TCRs come from a man between 18 and 29 years old who had mild COVID-19 (a few samples of this study predate the infection). Cell type and time point are not known. CDR3s include the opening cysteine and the closing phenylalanine or tryptophan. Fields, in order: J gene, clone size, V gene, CDR3 protein. Expanded clones get a size class; other rows say once, few or many, or leave the size out.

J: TRBJ2-1; size: few; V: TRBV4-2; CDR3: CASSQEGGLAGVNEQFF
J: TRBJ2-5; size: few; V: TRBV25-1; CDR3: CASSERGNVETQYF
J: TRBJ2-5; size: -; V: TRBV3-1; CDR3: CASSQDPTAGSETQYF
J: TRBJ2-2; size: -; V: TRBV24-1; CDR3: CATSDHYRGWTGELFF
J: TRBJ2-2; size: once; V: TRBV6-6; CDR3: CASRPPANTGELFF
J: TRBJ1-1; size: -; V: TRBV19; CDR3: CASTDRGVAEAFF
J: TRBJ2-5; size: -; V: TRBV11-1; CDR3: CASSLGRQYQETQYF
J: TRBJ2-3; size: -; V: TRBV18; CDR3: CASSRGGNTDTQYF
J: TRBJ1-5; size: -; V: TRBV4-3; CDR3: CASSQGTYSNQPQHF
J: TRBJ2-3; size: few; V: TRBV4-1; CDR3: CASSQATEPPDTQYF
J: TRBJ2-7; size: few; V: TRBV4-1; CDR3: CASSREWGEQYF
J: TRBJ2-3; size: few; V: TRBV27; CDR3: CASSVGTGGTDTQYF
J: TRBJ1-2; size: many; V: TRBV5-1; CDR3: CASSLAAGENGYTF
J: TRBJ1-1; size: few; V: TRBV12-5; CDR3: CASGSPLTKAFF
J: TRBJ2-7; size: -; V: TRBV7-9; CDR3: CASRRDTHYEQYF
J: TRBJ2-7; size: -; V: TRBV18; CDR3: CASSPSGTGSYEQYF
J: TRBJ2-3; size: -; V: TRBV7-2; CDR3: CASSLVGGMSTDTQYF
J: TRBJ1-1; size: many; V: TRBV27; CDR3: CASSLSLNTEAFF
J: TRBJ2-4; size: -; V: TRBV20-1; CDR3: CSAPMNIQYF
J: TRBJ2-5; size: many; V: TRBV6-6; CDR3: CASSSTAWETQYF
J: TRBJ2-3; size: few; V: TRBV6-6; CDR3: CASSYAPTGGTDTQYF
J: TRBJ1-4; size: few; V: TRBV2; CDR3: CASGAGGGDEKLFF
J: TRBJ2-1; size: -; V: TRBV18; CDR3: CASSFAGQGIYNEQFF
J: TRBJ1-1; size: few; V: TRBV6-5; CDR3: CASSYSEETLLQAFF
J: TRBJ1-5; size: -; V: TRBV4-1; CDR3: CASSQNWGQPQHF
J: TRBJ2-5; size: few; V: TRBV7-9; CDR3: CASSPGTIGGETQYF
J: TRBJ1-5; size: -; V: TRBV7-2; CDR3: CASSFGDLNQPQHF
J: TRBJ2-3; size: few; V: TRBV27; CDR3: CASSSGPLPDTQYF
J: TRBJ2-2; size: -; V: TRBV27; CDR3: CASSLFGGLNTGELFF
J: TRBJ1-4; size: -; V: TRBV3-1; CDR3: CASSRGPGILFF
J: TRBJ1-1; size: -; V: TRBV4-3; CDR3: CASSPRGTLFGEAFF
J: TRBJ1-2; size: -; V: TRBV27; CDR3: CASGGQGWRGGYTF
J: TRBJ2-2; size: -; V: TRBV7-2; CDR3: CASSLYGGAVTGELFF
J: TRBJ2-2; size: once; V: TRBV5-4; CDR3: CASSYWQGVTGELFF
J: TRBJ2-3; size: few; V: TRBV4-2; CDR3: CASSNRGGRTDTQYF
J: TRBJ2-5; size: -; V: TRBV5-1; CDR3: CASTPGAGRETQYF
J: TRBJ2-2; size: few; V: TRBV29-1; CDR3: CSVATANTGELFF
J: TRBJ1-5; size: -; V: TRBV3-1; CDR3: CASSRDTNQPQHF
J: TRBJ2-5; size: few; V: TRBV5-4; CDR3: CASSETGQETQYF